A single sample gave rise to the 14 T cell receptor beta chains below, sequenced in a study of identical twins. TCRdb reanalysed the 5' RACE reads using MiXCR and keeps one entry per CDR3 protein. The table includes fewer than 800,000 distinct CDR3 sequences, just over 7% detected once. In addition, the sample was reused for a study of yellow fever vaccine responses in identical twins.

The sequenced sample consisted of PBMCs. The receptor source for this set is a woman between 18 and 29 years old in good health.

This clonotype was picked up many times. The gene calls are TRBV12-3 or TRBV12-4 and TRBJ2-3; tentatively, D is TRBD2 (5 bases). The CDR3 length is 15 residues. With 5 bases removed from V and 3 bases from J, the gap between germline ends came to 15 bases. The CDR3 DNA reads as TGTGCCAGCAGTCCCTCGAGGGCCTGGACAGATACGCAGTATTTT. Translated: CASSPSRAWTDTQYF.

This clonotype was seen at least ten times. V usage is TRBV9 and J usage is TRBJ1-2, with a possible D match to TRBD1 (6 bases). Germline lookup yields CDR1 SGDLS and CDR2 YYNGEE. The CDR3 is 16 amino acids. V gave up 0 bases and J gave up 1 base, with 13 bases separating them. This chain's CDR3 is CASSVVGQGVNYGYTF. As DNA, the CDR3 is TGTGCCAGCAGCGTAGTGGGACAAGGAGTTAACTATGGCTACACCTTC.

This clonotype was counted between two and nine times. The genes are TRBV4-1 and TRBJ2-7; no reliable D call. V gave up 4 bases and J gave up 2 bases, with 15 bases separating them. The CDR3 runs to 15 residues. Per the germline V gene, CDR1 is MGHRA and CDR2 is YSYEKL. Here the CDR3 reads CASSPNLASTYEQYV. CDR3 nucleotides: TGCGCCAGCAGCCCGAACTTGGCCAGTACCTACGAGCAGTACGTC.

There are a few counts of this clonotype. The chain couples TRBV20-1 to TRBJ2-3; 7 bases align to TRBD2. This CDR3 is built from 14 residues. The germline V gene has CDR1 DFQATT and CDR2 SNEGSKA (reference sequence). V shed 2 bases, J shed 2 bases, and the junction held 4 bases outside the gene matches. CDR3 sequence: CSARRRGVTDTQYF. As DNA, the CDR3 is TGCAGTGCTAGACGACGGGGGGTCACAGATACGCAGTATTTT.

The chain recombines TRBV10-3 with TRBJ2-1; TRBD2 is a possible D gene (7 bases). The CDR3 covers 14 residues. The V end lost 11 bases, the J end lost 8 bases, and 22 bases lay between the germline ends. The germline CDR1 and CDR2 sequences are ENHRY and SYGVKD. Here the CDR3 DNA reads TGTGCCGCAAAGGGGGGGGGCGCGTTAGATGAGCAGTTCTTC. This encodes CAAKGGGALDEQFF.

This clonotype appeared a few times. The chain combines TRBV11-2 with TRBJ2-1, with D perhaps TRBD1 (5 bases). V was trimmed by 0 bases and J by 3 bases, leaving 12 bases between them. From germline, CDR1 is SGHAT and CDR2 FQNNGV. The CDR3 sequence is 16 residues long. CDR3 region: CASSLEVGVLYNEQFF. DNA of the CDR3: TGTGCCAGCAGCTTAGAGGTAGGGGTGCTCTACAATGAGCAGTTCTTC.

This chain joins TRBV18 and TRBJ2-5; D not certain. V was shortened by 1 base and J by 4 bases, with 7 bases between the two germline ends. Germline V gene lookup returns CDR1 KGHSH and CDR2 LQKENI. This CDR3 spans 13 amino acids. In DNA form, the CDR3 reads TGTGCCAGCTCACCACAGATGGGAGAGACCCAGTACTTC. Protein product: CASSPQMGETQYF.

The chain employs TRBV20-1 and TRBJ2-2; perhaps TRBD2 as D (7 bases). V lost 8 bases and J 4 bases, leaving 17 bases between the germline ends. The CDR3 has 14 amino acids. Germline-derived CDR1 and CDR2 are DFQATT and SNEGSKA (reference sequence). CDR3 loop: CSIWGGYGTGELFF. Written as DNA, the CDR3 is TGCAGTATTTGGGGGGGCTATGGCACCGGGGAGCTGTTTTTT.

In this sample, this clonotype turned up many times. V gene TRBV6-1 combines with J gene TRBJ2-2; possibly TRBD2 for D (7 bases). The CDR3 has 16 amino acids. V was shortened by 6 bases and J by 0 bases, with 14 bases between the two germline ends. Per germline, CDR1 MNHNS and CDR2 SASEGT. The CDR3 is CASRLRGGANTGELFF. The CDR3 region has the DNA TGTGCCAGCAGACTGAGGGGGGGTGCGAACACCGGGGAGCTGTTTTTT.

In its sample, this clonotype was seen many times. The chain recombines TRBV10-3 with TRBJ2-1, with D tentatively TRBD1 or TRBD2 (5 bases each). The CDR3 length is 16 residues. Germline loops: CDR1 ENHRY, CDR2 SYGVKD. V lost 0 bases and J lost 6, with 15 bases in between. CDR3 coding DNA: TGTGCCATCAGTGAGTCTTACGGGGCAAACCGCAATGAGCAGTTCTTC. Translated: CAISESYGANRNEQFF.

The chain has TRBV11-2 and TRBJ1-4, with unresolved D. V was trimmed by 3 bases and J by 0 bases, leaving 11 bases between them. Germline V gene data show CDR1 as SGHAT and CDR2 as FQNNGV. The CDR3 sequence is 16 residues long. The CDR3 DNA reads TGTGCCAGCAGCTTCTTCCTATCTGCAACTAATGAAAAACTGTTTTTT. Its protein product is CASSFFLSATNEKLFF.

This clonotype was recorded at least ten times. CDR3 region: CASSRDSPKYNEQFF. DNA for the CDR3: TGTGCCAGCAGCCGGGACAGTCCTAAATACAATGAGCAGTTCTTC. V and J are TRBV5-5 and TRBJ2-1; 7 positions agree with TRBD1. Germline trimming cut 4 bases from V and 4 bases from J; bases unmatched to any gene: 8. This CDR3 has 15 residues. CDR1 SGHKS and CDR2 YYEKEE come from the germline V gene (reference sequence).

This clonotype was found many times. The chain is built from TRBV7-3 and TRBJ2-1, with D possibly matching TRBD2 (5 bases). V was cut by 4 bases and J by 7 bases, with 11 bases left in between. Germline values: CDR1 SGHTA, CDR2 FQGTGA. This CDR3 spans 13 amino acids. The CDR3 coding sequence is TGTGCCAGCAGCTCCCTACGGGGAAATGAGCAGTTCTTC. As protein: CASSSLRGNEQFF. The full variable domain, completed using reference TRBV7-3 and TRBJ2-1, is GAGVSQTPSNKVTEKGKYVELRCDPISGHTALYWYRQSLGQGPEFLIYFQGTGAADDSGLPNDRFFAVRPEGSVSTLKIQRTERGDSAVYLCASSSLRGNEQFFGPGTRLTVL.

The sample holds many counts of this clonotype. The CDR3 region has the DNA TGCAGTGCTAGAGATTGGGACAGTCTCTCTGGAAACACCATATATTTT. Its protein is CSARDWDSLSGNTIYF. The chain recombines TRBV20-1 with TRBJ1-3; TRBD1 aligns across 7 bases. The CDR3 runs to 16 residues. Trimming removed 0 bases from V and 0 bases from J; junction bases left unmatched: 5. CDR1 is DFQATT and CDR2 is SNEGSKA in the germline V gene (reference sequence).